One and the same sample provided the 31 T cell receptor beta chains below, sequenced in a study of cytomegalovirus exposure and HLA in healthy donors. Clones were sequenced by immunoSEQ multiplex PCR, and TCRdb holds only the in-frame ones, with some missing. The sample has over 200,000 clones, 70% to 90% seen once. Sequenced material: PBMCs. The receptors shown here come from a young woman in good health and CMV-seronegative.

The chain uses TRBV10-3 and TRBJ2-3; 8 nucleotides match TRBD2. The CDR3 length is 15 residues. Germline V CDR1 and CDR2: ENHRY, SYGVKD. Losses at the gene ends were 3 bases for V and 6 bases for J; bases not matched to a gene: 8. In nucleotides, the CDR3 is TGTGCCATCAGTGATCGGGGACTAGGGGGGGATACGCAGTATTTT. It specifies CAISDRGLGGDTQYF.

The chain combines TRBV28 with TRBJ1-2; D might be TRBD1 (5 bases). V lost 1 base to trimming and J lost 8 bases, with 11 bases between them. This CDR3 contains 13 residues. Germline V lookup: CDR1 MDHEN, CDR2 SYDVKM. In nucleotides, the CDR3 is TGTGCCAGCAGTTTATTAGGGGCGAGGGGCTACACCTTC. Protein product: CASSLLGARGYTF.

The CDR3, as DNA: TGTGCCAGCAGCTACCTAGCGGGTCAGAACACCGGGGAGCTGTTTTTT. Amino acids: CASSYLAGQNTGELFF. This chain connects TRBV7-9 to TRBJ2-2; 8 positions match TRBD2. CDR3 length: 16 amino acids. CDR1 and CDR2 (germline): SEHNR, FQNEAQ (reference sequence). The V and J ends lost 4 bases and 1 base, in that order; junction bases with no gene match: 5.

The rearrangement uses TRBV11-2 and TRBJ2-1; weak D call: TRBD2 (5 bases). V lost 2 bases to trimming and J lost 7 bases, with 12 bases between them. There are 14 residues in the CDR3. The germline V gene encodes CDR1 SGHAT and CDR2 FQNNGV. CDR3: CASSLSVTNNEQFF. For the CDR3, the DNA is TGTGCCAGCAGCTTATCTGTGACTAATAATGAGCAGTTCTTC.

V and J are TRBV5-1 and TRBJ2-3; TRBD2 agrees at 8 bases. This CDR3 is 15 amino acids long. Unmatched junction bases numbered 7, after V lost 4 bases and J lost 3 bases. Germline lookup yields CDR1 SGHRS and CDR2 YFSETQ. The CDR3 DNA reads TGCGCCAGCAGCATAATAGCGGGAACAACAGATACGCAGTATTTT. Amino acids: CASSIIAGTTDTQYF.

This chain uses TRBV4-1 with TRBJ2-7; D is possibly TRBD1 (6 bases). Germline CDR1 and CDR2: MGHRA and YSYEKL. V shed 8 bases and J shed 4 bases, with 18 bases lying between them. This CDR3 contains 14 residues. CDR3 sequence: CASRKAQGLYEQYF. Here the CDR3 DNA reads TGCGCCAGCCGGAAGGCACAGGGCTTGTACGAGCAGTACTTC.

The gene calls are TRBV19 and TRBJ2-5, with 7 bases lining up with TRBD1. The V segment lost 2 bases and the J segment 0 bases; nucleotides outside the gene matches: 3. Germline V gene lookup returns CDR1 LNHDA and CDR2 SQIVND (reference sequence). CDR3 size: 15 residues. CDR3 amino acids: CASSIIGQDQETQYF. DNA for the CDR3: TGTGCCAGTAGTATAATTGGACAGGACCAAGAGACCCAGTACTTC.

V gene TRBV2 combines with J gene TRBJ2-7; 9 bases line up with TRBD2. This CDR3 comprises 13 residues. CDR1 SNHLY and CDR2 FYNNEI come from the germline V gene. Trimming at V came to 6 bases and at J to 10 bases, leaving 10 bases not matched to a gene. The CDR3 nucleotides are TGTGCCAGCAGGGCTAGCGGGGAACCCGACCAGTACTTC. This gives the protein CASRASGEPDQYF.

V is TRBV4-3 and J is TRBJ1-4; unclear D gene. The V and J ends lost 0 bases and 0 bases respectively, with 5 bases between them. The CDR3 totals 15 residues. Germline-derived CDR1 and CDR2 are LGHNA and YSLEER. For the CDR3, the DNA is TGCGCCAGCAGCCAAGACTCGGCAACTAATGAAAAACTGTTTTTT. Residues: CASSQDSATNEKLFF.

There are a few counts of this clone. This sequence joins TRBV19 and TRBJ2-1, with D maybe TRBD2 (5 bases). The CDR3 loop spans 11 amino acids. CDR1 and CDR2 (germline): LNHDA, SQIVND (reference sequence). V dropped 9 bases and J dropped 3 bases, with 6 bases sitting between them. The DNA of the CDR3 is TGTGCCAGCCGGGACTACAATGAGCAGTTCTTC. Translation gives CASRDYNEQFF.

The J gene is TRBJ1-4, the V gene TRBV4-2; 8 nucleotides agree with TRBD1. This CDR3 has 15 amino acids. V gave up 1 base and J gave up 8 bases; unmatched junction bases: 6. The germline CDR1 and CDR2 sequences are LGHNA and YNFKEQ. The CDR3 protein is CASSQGPGQAEKLFF. CDR3 nucleotides: TGTGCCAGCAGCCAAGGACCGGGACAGGCCGAAAAACTGTTTTTT.

The chain couples TRBV5-4 to TRBJ2-3; D is perhaps TRBD1 (6 bases). This CDR3 is 14 amino acids long. Germline loops: CDR1 SGHNT, CDR2 YYREEE (reference sequence). Trimming removed 4 bases at V and 3 bases at J, with 12 bases between. Written as DNA, the CDR3 is TGTGCCAGCAGCCGGGGACACTTAACAGATACGCAGTATTTT. Its translation: CASSRGHLTDTQYF.

This chain joins TRBV29-1 and TRBJ2-7; D call uncertain. V lost 4 bases to trimming and J lost 5 bases, with 6 bases between them. The CDR3 is 10 residues long. In germline, CDR1 is SQVTM, CDR2 ANQGSEA. The CDR3 spells CSVGGNEQYF. CDR3 nucleotide sequence: TGCAGCGTTGGAGGCAACGAGCAGTACTTC.

This chain uses TRBV28 with TRBJ2-5; 10 bases line up with TRBD1. This CDR3 has 17 amino acids. Germline lookup yields CDR1 MDHEN and CDR2 SYDVKM. With V trimmed by 5 bases and J by 5 bases, 14 bases remained unmatched. As DNA, the CDR3 is TGTGCCAGCAGTCCCCAGACAGGGGGCCTCGCCTTGGAGACCCAGTACTTC. This sequence encodes CASSPQTGGLALETQYF.

The chain recombines TRBV30 with TRBJ1-3, with a tentative D call TRBD1 (5 bases). The germline CDR1 and CDR2 sequences are GTSNPN and SVGIG (reference sequence). With 2 bases removed from V and 5 bases from J, the gap between germline ends came to 13 bases. There are 14 residues in the CDR3. In nucleotides, the CDR3 is TGTGCCTGGAGTTGGGCAGGGCAGAGAAACACCATATATTTT. Encoded protein: CAWSWAGQRNTIYF.

The V call is TRBV6-1, the J call TRBJ1-2; TRBD1 is a possible D gene (5 bases). Germline CDR1 MNHNS, CDR2 SASEGT. The germline V and J ends were trimmed by 8 bases and 0 bases, with 10 bases remaining between them. There are 13 residues in the CDR3. In nucleotides, the CDR3 is TGTGCCAGCTCAGGGATCGCTAACTATGGCTACACCTTC. Protein sequence: CASSGIANYGYTF.

This chain links TRBV6-1 with TRBJ2-3, with TRBD1 as a possible D gene (5 bases). Trimming pared 4 bases from V and 6 bases from J, leaving 17 bases between. CDR1 and CDR2 from the germline V gene are MNHNS and SASEGT. CDR3 size: 15 residues. CDR3: CASSVRQGLSDTQYF. The DNA for the CDR3 is TGTGCCAGCAGTGTGCGGCAGGGTTTATCGGATACGCAGTATTTT.

V is TRBV4-1 and J is TRBJ2-1, with no clear D. This CDR3 region has 15 residues. V lost 4 bases to trimming and J lost 4 bases, with 14 bases between them. Germline CDR1 is MGHRA and CDR2 is YSYEKL. The DNA for the CDR3 is TGCGCCAGCAGCCCAATGCTGTCCAGTTACAATGAGCAGTTCTTC. This encodes CASSPMLSSYNEQFF.

The chain has TRBV28 and TRBJ2-1; 7 bases are shared with TRBD1. Germline assignment: CDR1 MDHEN and CDR2 SYDVKM. V was pared by 4 bases and J by 5 bases, with 8 bases of the junction left unmatched. The CDR3 loop spans 15 amino acids. CDR3 sequence: CASSSDRVRHNEQFF. In DNA form, the CDR3 reads TGTGCCAGCAGTTCAGACAGGGTTAGGCACAATGAGCAGTTCTTC. The variable domain in full, with the rest retrieved from reference TRBV28 and TRBJ2-1, is DVKVTQSSRYLVKRTGEKVFLECVQDMDHENMFWYRQDPGLGLRLIYFSYDVKMKEKGDIPEGYSVSREKKERFSLILESASTNQTSMYLCASSSDRVRHNEQFFGPGTRLTVL.

J is TRBJ2-3 and V is TRBV5-1; D is ambiguous. Germline CDR1 and CDR2: SGHRS and YFSETQ. This CDR3 is built from 12 residues. Trimming took 0 bases from V and 8 from J, leaving 7 bases between them. This CDR3 reads CASSLGGITQYF. For the CDR3, the DNA is TGCGCCAGCAGCTTGGGAGGTATTACGCAGTATTTT. Complete variable domain (other parts from reference TRBV5-1 and TRBJ2-3): KAGVTQTPRYLIKTRGQQVTLSCSPISGHRSVSWYQQTPGQGLQFLFEYFSETQRNKGNFPGRFSGRQFSNSRSEMNVSTLELGDSALYLCASSLGGITQYFGPGTRLTVL.

This clone has a single count. This sequence joins TRBV5-1 and TRBJ2-3; 7 bases line up with TRBD2. CDR3 size: 15 residues. The junction had 8 bases not matched to a gene; V was cut back by 4 bases and J by 3 bases. Germline CDR1 reads SGHRS; CDR2 reads YFSETQ. CDR3 in amino acids: CASSPGLGRTDTQYF. CDR3 nucleotides: TGCGCCAGCAGCCCCGGACTAGGTAGGACAGATACGCAGTATTTT. The variable domain in full, with the rest retrieved from reference TRBV5-1 and TRBJ2-3, is KAGVTQTPRYLIKTRGQQVTLSCSPISGHRSVSWYQQTPGQGLQFLFEYFSETQRNKGNFPGRFSGRQFSNSRSEMNVSTLELGDSALYLCASSPGLGRTDTQYFGPGTRLTVL.

The rearrangement uses TRBV7-2 and TRBJ2-2; D is perhaps TRBD2 (5 bases). CDR1 is SGHTA and CDR2 is FQGNSA in the germline V gene. The CDR3 has 15 residues. V was shortened by 1 base and J by 8 bases, with 14 bases between the two germline ends. In nucleotides, the CDR3 is TGTGCCAGCAGCTTAGGGCGGGTCACGCGGGGGGAGCTGTTTTTT. This encodes CASSLGRVTRGELFF.

This clone showed up just once. Sequence at one end of the junction differs from germline and may be a read error. The CDR3, as DNA: TGCAGTGCTCAGGGGGCGCGGCCGCGTTTT. Its translation: CSAQGARPRF. V is TRBV20-1 and J is TRBJ1-4; 8 nucleotides align to TRBD1. CDR3 size: 10 residues. Germline V gene lookup returns CDR1 DFQATT and CDR2 SNEGSKA (reference sequence).

This clone occurred a few times. The chain carries TRBV7-2 and TRBJ2-7; D perhaps matches TRBD1 (6 bases). Germline V CDR1 and CDR2: SGHTA, FQGNSA. The V gene lost 3 bases and the J gene lost 9 bases, with 30 bases spanning the gap. CDR3 size: 18 residues. CDR3 sequence (DNA): TGTGCCAGCAGCTTCCGACAGGATTCGCCTTCTCTACGAGTCTTGCAGTACTTC. Translating gives CASSFRQDSPSLRVLQYF.

V usage is TRBV19 and J usage is TRBJ2-5; 12 nucleotides line up with TRBD1. Germline CDR1 reads LNHDA; CDR2 reads SQIVND (reference sequence). V was pared by 10 bases and J by 4 bases, with 4 bases of the junction left unmatched. The CDR3 is 13 residues long. The CDR3 protein is CATWDRGRETQYF. CDR3 nucleotides: TGTGCCACCTGGGACAGGGGGCGAGAGACCCAGTACTTC.

The chain carries TRBV27 and TRBJ2-3; D may be TRBD1 (6 bases). The CDR3 is made up of 17 amino acids. The germline V and J ends were trimmed by 2 bases and 0 bases, with 15 bases remaining between them. From germline, CDR1 is MNHEY and CDR2 SMNVEV (reference sequence). CDR3 in amino acids: CASSLILSGQSTDTQYF. The DNA of the CDR3 is TGTGCCAGCAGTTTAATTTTGAGTGGACAGAGCACAGATACGCAGTATTTT.

A few counts support this clone. The rearrangement uses TRBV20-1 and TRBJ2-7; 10 nucleotides align to TRBD1. This CDR3 has 11 amino acids. Per the germline V gene, CDR1 is DFQATT and CDR2 is SNEGSKA (reference sequence). The junction had 6 bases not matched to a gene; V was cut back by 4 bases and J by 12 bases. In nucleotides, the CDR3 is TGCAGTGCTACTCCGGGACAGGGGATGTACTTC. Residues: CSATPGQGMYF.

The chain couples TRBV27 to TRBJ2-1; 10 bases match TRBD2. The CDR3 totals 16 residues. Unmatched junction bases numbered 2, after V lost 2 bases and J lost 1 base. The germline gives CDR1 MNHEY, CDR2 SMNVEV (reference sequence). This CDR3 is CASSLLAGESYNEQFF. As DNA, the CDR3 is TGTGCCAGCAGTTTACTAGCGGGAGAATCCTACAATGAGCAGTTCTTC.

The chain uses TRBV6-5 and TRBJ2-5, with D tentatively TRBD2 (5 bases). The germline V and J ends were trimmed by 3 bases and 5 bases, with 19 bases remaining between them. Germline CDR1 MNHEY, CDR2 SVGAGI. The CDR3 totals 16 residues. The CDR3 region is CASSYRRGRGSETQYF. DNA for the CDR3: TGTGCCAGCAGTTATCGGAGAGGACGGGGAAGCGAGACCCAGTACTTC.

V gene TRBV28 combines with J gene TRBJ2-7; 7 bases map to TRBD2. Unmatched junction bases numbered 5, after V lost 6 bases and J lost 3 bases. CDR1 is MDHEN and CDR2 is SYDVKM in the germline V gene. The CDR3 has 13 amino acids. The CDR3 loop reads CASSTGGNYEQYF. The DNA of the CDR3 is TGTGCCAGCAGCACGGGAGGAAACTACGAGCAGTACTTC.

The chain couples TRBV29-1 to TRBJ1-1; no clear D gene. Trimming pared 0 bases from V and 0 bases from J, leaving 8 bases between. This CDR3 has 14 amino acids. Germline loops: CDR1 SQVTM, CDR2 ANQGSEA. CDR3 coding DNA: TGCAGCGTTGAAGACTCCAGGCTGAACACTGAAGCTTTCTTT. Its translation is CSVEDSRLNTEAFF.